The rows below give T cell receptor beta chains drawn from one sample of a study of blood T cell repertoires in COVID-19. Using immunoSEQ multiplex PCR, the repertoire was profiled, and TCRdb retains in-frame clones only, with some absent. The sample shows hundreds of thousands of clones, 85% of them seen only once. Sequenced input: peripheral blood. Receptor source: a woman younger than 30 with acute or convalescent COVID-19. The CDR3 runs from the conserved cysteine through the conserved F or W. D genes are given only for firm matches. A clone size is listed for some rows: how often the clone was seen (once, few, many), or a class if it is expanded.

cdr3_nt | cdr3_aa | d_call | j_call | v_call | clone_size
TGTGCCAGTAGTTTGACAGAAGTAAACACTGAAGCTTTCTTT | CASSLTEVNTEAFF | . | TRBJ1-1 | TRBV19 | .
TGTGCCAGCACCTCTGGGGGGGGTGGCAACGTCCTGACTTTC | CASTSGGGGNVLTF | TRBD2 | TRBJ2-6 | TRBV6-6 | .
TGTGCCAGTAGTACGGGGGGGACAGCTTATTCACCCCTCCACTTT | CASSTGGTAYSPLHF | TRBD1 | TRBJ1-6 | TRBV19 | once
TGTGCCAGCAAGGACAGGGGGCGAACTAATGAAAAACTGTTTTTT | CASKDRGRTNEKLFF | TRBD1 | TRBJ1-4 | TRBV2 | .
TGTGCCAGTGGGCCTGGGCCCCAGCATTTT | CASGPGPQHF | . | TRBJ1-5 | TRBV19 | .
TGTGCCAGCAGCCTGCCGACAGGCGAGCAGTACTTC | CASSLPTGEQYF | . | TRBJ2-7 | TRBV5-6 | .
TGTGCCAGCAGCTTAGATGGGGGGACGGGCACAGATACGCAGTATTTT | CASSLDGGTGTDTQYF | . | TRBJ2-3 | TRBV11-2 | .
TGTGCCACCAGCCGGCGGACTAGCGGTTACAATGAGCAGTTCTTC | CATSRRTSGYNEQFF | TRBD2 | TRBJ2-1 | TRBV15 | .
TGTGCCAGCAGTCTCGCCGGACAGTCACGGGCAGATACGCAGTATTTT | CASSLAGQSRADTQYF | . | TRBJ2-3 | TRBV11-1 | .
TGTGCCTGGGACGAGAACTCCAACTATGGCTACACCTTC | CAWDENSNYGYTF | . | TRBJ1-2 | TRBV30 | once
TGTGCCAGCAGCCCGCGTGGGACAGGGGACACTGAAGCTTTCTTT | CASSPRGTGDTEAFF | TRBD1 | TRBJ1-1 | TRBV7-9 | .
TGTGCCAGAAGGAAGGTCTCACTAAGCACAGATACGCAGTATTTT | CARRKVSLSTDTQYF | . | TRBJ2-3 | TRBV7-2 | .
TGCGCCAGCAGCTTGGCCTCAGGGTACCAAGAGACCCAGTACTTC | CASSLASGYQETQYF | . | TRBJ2-5 | TRBV5-1 | once
TGTGCCAGCAGCCAAGGACAGGGGGTTGGCTACACCTTC | CASSQGQGVGYTF | TRBD1 | TRBJ1-2 | TRBV3-1/TRBV3-2 | .
TGTGCCAGTAGTACGGCAGGAGGGGCAACTGAAGCTTTCTTT | CASSTAGGATEAFF | . | TRBJ1-1 | TRBV19 | .
TGTGCCAGCAGTGACAGGGTGATGTCTAACTATGGCTACACCTTC | CASSDRVMSNYGYTF | . | TRBJ1-2 | TRBV2 | .
TGTGCTAGTGGCGAAGAGGGGCAGGGGCTTGGAGGCTACACCTTC | CASGEEGQGLGGYTF | . | TRBJ1-2 | TRBV12-5 | .
TGCGCCAGCAGTCCCCAGGGGTATCGCACTGAAGCTTTCTTT | CASSPQGYRTEAFF | . | TRBJ1-1 | TRBV5-1 | .
TGTGCCAGCAGCCAAGAAAGGGGGATCTACACAGATACGCAGTATTTT | CASSQERGIYTDTQYF | . | TRBJ2-3 | TRBV4-2 | .
TGTGCCAGCAGCCAAGGATACAGGGGACAAGAGACCCAGTACTTC | CASSQGYRGQETQYF | TRBD1 | TRBJ2-5 | TRBV14 | .
TGTGCCAGCTCACCAGGTGGACAGGGCGAAGCTTTCTTT | CASSPGGQGEAFF | TRBD1 | TRBJ1-1 | TRBV18 | .
TGTGCCAGCAGAGCGGGACAGGGGGGGAACTATGGCTACACCTTC | CASRAGQGGNYGYTF | TRBD1 | TRBJ1-2 | TRBV6-5 | .
TGTGCAAGTCGCTTGACTCAGGGGTCCTGCCCCTACGAGCAGTACTTC | CASRLTQGSCPYEQYF | . | TRBJ2-7 | TRBV12-2 | .
TGTGCCAGCAGCAACAGGGATCCTACCTACAATGAGCAGTTCTTC | CASSNRDPTYNEQFF | . | TRBJ2-1 | TRBV5-5 | .
TGTGCCGGGACGACAGGGTTGGGCTACACCTTC | CAGTTGLGYTF | TRBD1 | TRBJ1-2 | TRBV19 | .
TGCAGTGCTCCCGAGTATGGCTACACCTTC | CSAPEYGYTF | . | TRBJ1-2 | TRBV20-1 | .
TGTGCCAGCAGTAAGACTAGCACAGATACGCAGTATTTT | CASSKTSTDTQYF | . | TRBJ2-3 | TRBV7-3 | .
TGCGCCAGCAGCGGTGGACAGGGAAGCTCCTACAATGAGCAGTTCTTC | CASSGGQGSSYNEQFF | TRBD1 | TRBJ2-1 | TRBV5-1 | .
TGTGCCAGCAGTTTGGAGACAGGAGTCCCCTATGGCTACACCTTC | CASSLETGVPYGYTF | . | TRBJ1-2 | TRBV28 | .
TGTGCCGCGCGACGGGGGGCCTGGTACAATGAGCAGTTCTTC | CAARRGAWYNEQFF | . | TRBJ2-1 | TRBV10-3 | .
TGTGCCAGCAGTCTGACTAGCGGGACCGTCACAGATACGCAGTATTTT | CASSLTSGTVTDTQYF | TRBD2 | TRBJ2-3 | TRBV7-3 | .
TGCGCCAGCAGAGCAGGGGGCTCTAATGAAAAACTGTTTTTT | CASRAGGSNEKLFF | TRBD1 | TRBJ1-4 | TRBV5-1 | .
TGTGCCAGCAGTTTGACAGACGATGAAAAACTGTTTTTT | CASSLTDDEKLFF | . | TRBJ1-4 | TRBV12-3/TRBV12-4 | .
TGTGCCAGCGGGGGGGCGAGCTATGGCTACACCTTC | CASGGASYGYTF | . | TRBJ1-2 | TRBV28 | .
TGCAGCGTTGAAGGCGTCAACACTGAAGCTTTCTTT | CSVEGVNTEAFF | . | TRBJ1-1 | TRBV29-1 | .
TGTGCCAGCAGGACCCGGGTGAACACTGAAGCTTTCTTT | CASRTRVNTEAFF | . | TRBJ1-1 | TRBV5-4 | .
TGCGCCAGCAGCCCATATTCGGGAGAGAGGCAGTTCTTC | CASSPYSGERQFF | . | TRBJ2-1 | TRBV4-1 | once
TGTGCCAGCAGGGTAACCGGGACAGGGAGTTGGACACCCCTCCACTTT | CASRVTGTGSWTPLHF | TRBD1 | TRBJ1-6 | TRBV28 | .
TGTGCCAGCAGCTTCGGACAGCACGATATTGGAAACACCATATATTTT | CASSFGQHDIGNTIYF | . | TRBJ1-3 | TRBV7-8 | .
TGTGCCACCAGCAGAGTTATGGGAAACACCATATATTTT | CATSRVMGNTIYF | . | TRBJ1-3 | TRBV15 | once
TGTGCCAGCAGCTTAGGTAGCGGGGGGCATGTCTACGAGCAGTACTTC | CASSLGSGGHVYEQYF | TRBD2 | TRBJ2-7 | TRBV5-6 | .
TGTGCCAGCAGTTCAAACTATGGCTACACCTTC | CASSSNYGYTF | . | TRBJ1-2 | TRBV6-6 | .
TGCGCCAGCAGCCAAGAACGGGGAGGCTCCAATGGCTACACCTTC | CASSQERGGSNGYTF | . | TRBJ1-2 | TRBV4-1 | .
TGTGCCAGCAGCCGGTCGGGATCGGCACAAGAGACCCAGTACTTC | CASSRSGSAQETQYF | . | TRBJ2-5 | TRBV11-2 | many
TGTGCCAGCAGCCAGGCGGGCTTTGGAGATACGCAGTATTTT | CASSQAGFGDTQYF | . | TRBJ2-3 | TRBV3-1/TRBV3-2 | .
TGTGCCAGCAGAGTAACAGGTGTGGACTATGGCTACACCTTC | CASRVTGVDYGYTF | . | TRBJ1-2 | TRBV6-5 | .
TGTGCCAGCAGGGAATCGACAGGGGGCGGACAAGCTTTCTTT | CASRESTGGGQAFF | TRBD1 | TRBJ1-1 | TRBV13 | .
TGTGCCAGCAGCGTCGGACAGGGCTCCTATGGCTACACCTTC | CASSVGQGSYGYTF | TRBD1 | TRBJ1-2 | TRBV9 | .
TGTGCCAGCAGCCTTACCGGAGAGGGGGTCGGAGGCTACACCTTC | CASSLTGEGVGGYTF | . | TRBJ1-2 | TRBV7-6 | .
TGTGCCAGCAGTTATAGTGAGTGGAATTCACCCCTCCACTTT | CASSYSEWNSPLHF | . | TRBJ1-6 | TRBV6-2/TRBV6-3 | .
TGTGCCAGCAGCCAAGCGGACTGGTTTGAAAAACTGTTTTTT | CASSQADWFEKLFF | . | TRBJ1-4 | TRBV14 | once
TGTGCCAGCATTCTGGACAGGGCCTCCTACAATGAGCAGTTCTTC | CASILDRASYNEQFF | TRBD1 | TRBJ2-1 | TRBV2 | .
TGTGCCAGCAGCTTAGCCCCGGACAGGGCGTACGAGCAGTACTTC | CASSLAPDRAYEQYF | TRBD1 | TRBJ2-7 | TRBV11-2 | few
TGTGCCAGCAGTGAAGCAGGCAGGCAGGGAGCTTTCTTT | CASSEAGRQGAFF | . | TRBJ1-1 | TRBV6-1 | .